This T cell receptor (beta chain) was profiled in a study of control samples from healthy donors and cancer patients. Germline CDR1 and CDR2: SGHTA and FQGNSA. The CDR3 totals 17 residues. V was pared by 4 bases and J by 4 bases, with 15 bases of the junction left unmatched. Data came from immunoSEQ multiplex PCR; TCRdb stores just in-frame clones and leaves some out. This sample has 150,000 to 200,000 clones, with 80% to 95% found just once. Sequencing was performed on blood. The sequence was obtained from a woman in her 30s in good health. The gene calls are TRBV7-2 and TRBJ2-5; 7 positions match TRBD1. In nucleotides, the CDR3 is TGTGCCAGCAGCTCACCTAGGGGGCGAGGGTTAGGAGAGACCCAGTACTTC. It codes for CASSSPRGRGLGETQYF.